In this sample, the clone carrying this T cell receptor (beta chain) turned up a few times. Next came a second PCR, run for about 7 to 12 cycles, which used a sample-barcoded 5' primer along with a J-beta primer mix. TCRdb processed the 5' RACE reads anew with MiXCR; each CDR3 protein has one entry. The sample includes some 1,000,000 distinct CDR3 sequences, less than 25% seen only once; the top ten take about 0.69%. The sample is drawn from a study of blood T cells in healthy people across ages. Germline CDR1 and CDR2: LGHNA and YNFKEQ. CDR3 length: 18 residues. Trimming removed 2 bases at V and 3 bases at J, with 20 bases between. This sample was also put to use in a study of T cells of mothers and their children.

This chain uses TRBV4-2 with TRBJ2-4; perhaps TRBD1 as D (6 bases). The source material was blood. The receptor was derived from a girl aged 2-10 years in good health. The CDR3 DNA reads TGTGCCAGCAGCCAACCACAGGGTACTGATGTACACAAAAACATTCAGTACTTC. Its translation: CASSQPQGTDVHKNIQYF.